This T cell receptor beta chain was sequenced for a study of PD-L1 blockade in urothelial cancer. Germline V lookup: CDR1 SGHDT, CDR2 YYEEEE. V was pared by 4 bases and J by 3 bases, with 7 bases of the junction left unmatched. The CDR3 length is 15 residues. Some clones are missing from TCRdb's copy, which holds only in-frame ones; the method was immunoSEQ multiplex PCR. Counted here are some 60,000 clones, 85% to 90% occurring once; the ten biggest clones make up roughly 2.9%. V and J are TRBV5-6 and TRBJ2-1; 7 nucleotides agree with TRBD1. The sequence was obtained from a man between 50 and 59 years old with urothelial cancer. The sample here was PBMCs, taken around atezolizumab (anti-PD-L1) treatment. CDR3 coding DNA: TGTGCCAGCAGCGAGGACAGGAGCCACTACAATGAGCAGTTCTTC. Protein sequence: CASSEDRSHYNEQFF.